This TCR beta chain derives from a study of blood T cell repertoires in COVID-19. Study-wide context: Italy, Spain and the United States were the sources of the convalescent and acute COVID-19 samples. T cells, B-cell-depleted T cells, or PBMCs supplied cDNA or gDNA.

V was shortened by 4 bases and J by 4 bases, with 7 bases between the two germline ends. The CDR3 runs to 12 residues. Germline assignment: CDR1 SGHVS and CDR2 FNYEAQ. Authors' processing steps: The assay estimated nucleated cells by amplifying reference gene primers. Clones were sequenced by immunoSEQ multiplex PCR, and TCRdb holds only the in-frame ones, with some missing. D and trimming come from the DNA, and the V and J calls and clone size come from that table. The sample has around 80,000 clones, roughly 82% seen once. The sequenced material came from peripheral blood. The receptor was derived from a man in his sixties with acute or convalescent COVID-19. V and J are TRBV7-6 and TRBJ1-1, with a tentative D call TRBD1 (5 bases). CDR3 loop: CASSSTATEAFF. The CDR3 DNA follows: TGTGCCAGCAGCTCGACAGCCACTGAAGCTTTCTTT.